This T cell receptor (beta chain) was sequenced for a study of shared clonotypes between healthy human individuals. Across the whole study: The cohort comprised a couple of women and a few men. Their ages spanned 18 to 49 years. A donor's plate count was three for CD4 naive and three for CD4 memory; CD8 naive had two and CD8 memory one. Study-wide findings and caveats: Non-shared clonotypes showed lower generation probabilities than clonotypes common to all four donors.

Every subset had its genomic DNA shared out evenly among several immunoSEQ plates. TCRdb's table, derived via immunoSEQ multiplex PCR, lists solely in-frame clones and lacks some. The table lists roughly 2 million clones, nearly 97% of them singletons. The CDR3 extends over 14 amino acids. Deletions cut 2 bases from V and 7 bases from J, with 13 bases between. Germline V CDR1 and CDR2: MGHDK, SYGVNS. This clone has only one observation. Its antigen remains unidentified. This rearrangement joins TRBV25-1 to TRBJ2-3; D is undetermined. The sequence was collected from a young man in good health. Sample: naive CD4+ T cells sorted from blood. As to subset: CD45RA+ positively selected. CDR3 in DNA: TGTGCCAGCAGTGAACCCCAGTCGGTTCATACGCAGTATTTT. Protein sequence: CASSEPQSVHTQYF. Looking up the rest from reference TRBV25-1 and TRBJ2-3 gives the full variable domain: EADIYQTPRYLVIGTGKKITLECSQTMGHDKMYWYQQDPGMELHLIHYSYGVNSTEKGDLSSESTVSRIRTEHFPLTLESARPSHTSQYLCASSEPQSVHTQYFGPGTRLTVL.